This T cell receptor (beta chain) was captured in a study of cytomegalovirus exposure and HLA in healthy donors. With 60 Vbeta and 13 Jbeta primers, the PCR was carried out. Repertoires were generated with immunoSEQ multiplex PCR, while TCRdb's copy carries only in-frame clones and drops some. The ten most abundant clones cover approximately 2% of a sample with some 110,000 clones. This CDR3 spans 14 amino acids. The sample was PBMCs. The rearrangement joins TRBV21-1 to TRBJ1-5; TRBD1, as called in the table, went unchecked against the DNA. TRBV21-1 constitutes a pseudogene. The receptor's source is a man aged 40-49 years in good health and CMV-seronegative. CDR3 in amino acids: CASGFYRGNQPQHF. Here the CDR3 DNA reads TGTGCCAGCGGTTTCTACAGGGGGAATCAGCCCCAGCATTTT.